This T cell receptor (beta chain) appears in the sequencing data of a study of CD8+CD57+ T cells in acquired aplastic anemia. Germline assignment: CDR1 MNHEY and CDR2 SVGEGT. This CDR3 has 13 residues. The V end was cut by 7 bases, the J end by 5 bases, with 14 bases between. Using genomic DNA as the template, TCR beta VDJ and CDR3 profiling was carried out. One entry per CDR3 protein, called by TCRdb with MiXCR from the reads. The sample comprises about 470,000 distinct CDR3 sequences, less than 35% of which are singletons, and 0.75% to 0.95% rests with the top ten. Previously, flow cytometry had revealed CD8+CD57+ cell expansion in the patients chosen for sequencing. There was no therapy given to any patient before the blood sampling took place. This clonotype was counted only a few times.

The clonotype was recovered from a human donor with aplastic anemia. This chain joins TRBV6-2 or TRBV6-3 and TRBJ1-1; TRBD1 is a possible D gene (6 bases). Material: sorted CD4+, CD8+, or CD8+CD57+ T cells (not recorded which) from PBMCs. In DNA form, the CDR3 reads TGTGCCAGCAAAATCAGGGGAGAAACTGAAGCTTTCTTT. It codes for CASKIRGETEAFF.